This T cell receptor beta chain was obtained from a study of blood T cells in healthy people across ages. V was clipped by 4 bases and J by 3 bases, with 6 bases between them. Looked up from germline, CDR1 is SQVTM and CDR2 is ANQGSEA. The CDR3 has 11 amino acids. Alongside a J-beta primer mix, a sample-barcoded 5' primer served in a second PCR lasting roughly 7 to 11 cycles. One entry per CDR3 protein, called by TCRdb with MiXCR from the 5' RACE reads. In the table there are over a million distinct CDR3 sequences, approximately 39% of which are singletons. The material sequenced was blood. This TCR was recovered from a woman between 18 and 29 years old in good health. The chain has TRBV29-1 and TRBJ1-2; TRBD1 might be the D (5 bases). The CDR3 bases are TGCAGCGTTGTAGGGGACTATGGCTACACCTTC. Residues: CSVVGDYGYTF. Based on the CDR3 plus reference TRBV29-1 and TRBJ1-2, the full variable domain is SAVISQKPSRDICQRGTSLTIQCQVDSQVTMMFWYRQQPGQSLTLIATANQGSEATYESGFVIDKFPISRPNLTFSTLTVSNMSPEDSSIYLCSVVGDYGYTFGSGTRLTVV.